The 11 T cell receptor beta chains below all came from one sample that was sequenced in a study of PD-1 blockade in classical Hodgkin lymphoma. Each patient relapsed following autologous stem cell transplantation, and prior brentuximab vedotin exposure differed. The assay was immunoSEQ multiplex PCR, and TCRdb's table has in-frame clones only and misses some. The table shows just under 30,000 clones, with about 71% occurring only once. Source: peripheral blood mononuclear cells (PBMCs), taken before the second cycle of nivolumab. The receptors come from a human donor with classical Hodgkin lymphoma.

The chain is built from TRBV4-3 and TRBJ2-7; 13 bases agree with TRBD2. Germline CDR1 is LGHNA and CDR2 is YSLEER. The V and J ends lost 0 bases and 9 bases, in that order; junction bases with no gene match: 11. The CDR3 covers 17 residues. CDR3: CASSQDWGTSGTTMQYF. The CDR3 coding sequence is TGCGCCAGCAGCCAAGATTGGGGGACTAGCGGGACAACGATGCAGTACTTC.

The chain is built from TRBV6-6 and TRBJ2-2; D gene unclear. V gave up 4 bases and J gave up 4 bases, with 10 bases separating them. The CDR3 has 14 amino acids. In germline, CDR1 is MNHNY, CDR2 SVGAGI (reference sequence). CDR3 sequence reads: CASSWLQITGELFF. The CDR3, as DNA: TGTGCCAGCAGTTGGCTGCAGATCACCGGGGAGCTGTTTTTT.

J is TRBJ2-5 and V is TRBV2; TRBD2 matches 13 bases. The germline CDR1 and CDR2 sequences are SNHLY and FYNNEI. The ends lost 5 bases at V and 7 bases at J; junction bases unmatched: 4. CDR3 size: 14 residues. The CDR3 sequence: CASSRTSGGATQYF. The DNA for the CDR3 is TGTGCCAGCAGTCGGACTAGCGGGGGAGCGACCCAGTACTTC.

This rearrangement joins TRBV18 to TRBJ1-2; 9 nucleotides line up with TRBD1. CDR1 and CDR2 (germline): KGHSH, LQKENI. This CDR3 is built from 15 residues. V shed 2 bases and J 1 base; nucleotides not matched to a gene: 2. CDR3 sequence reads: CASSPGTGRNYGYTF. CDR3 DNA sequence: TGTGCCAGCTCACCAGGGACAGGGCGTAACTATGGCTACACCTTC.

This chain connects TRBV5-6 to TRBJ2-1, with TRBD1 as a possible D gene (7 bases). This CDR3 is built from 13 residues. Trimming shortened V by 4 bases and J by 14 bases, and 19 bases separated the two germline ends. CDR1 SGHDT and CDR2 YYEEEE come from the germline V gene. DNA for the CDR3: TGTGCCAGCAGCCCAGCAGGGGGGAAAGCGAAGTTCTTC. Amino acid sequence: CASSPAGGKAKFF.

This clone appeared a few times. The chain is built from TRBV20-1 and TRBJ1-1; D is ambiguous. The CDR3 extends over 10 amino acids. CDR1 DFQATT and CDR2 SNEGSKA come from the germline V gene (reference sequence). V was trimmed by 6 bases and J by 6 bases, leaving 8 bases between them. The CDR3 loop is CSAGIAEAFF. DNA of the CDR3: TGCAGTGCCGGGATCGCTGAAGCTTTCTTT.

The rearrangement links TRBV19 to TRBJ1-2, with 7 bases lining up with TRBD1. V was clipped by 5 bases and J by 5 bases; unmatched bases: 5. CDR1 and CDR2 from the germline V gene are LNHDA and SQIVND (reference sequence). The CDR3 totals 13 residues. The CDR3 sequence: CASSRNRGYGYTF. As DNA, the CDR3 is TGTGCCAGTAGTCGAAACAGGGGATATGGCTACACCTTC.

In DNA form, the CDR3 reads TGTGCCTGGAGTGTAGGAGCGGGAGTGGGGGAGCAGTACTTC. It translates to CAWSVGAGVGEQYF. V gene TRBV30 combines with J gene TRBJ2-7, with 8 bases lining up with TRBD2. V dropped 0 bases and J dropped 7; count of bases not matched to a gene: 8. Germline CDR1 GTSNPN, CDR2 SVGIG (reference sequence). CDR3 length: 14 amino acids.

This rearrangement joins TRBV7-2 to TRBJ2-1; TRBD2 agrees at 10 bases. This CDR3 has 15 residues. CDR1 SGHTA and CDR2 FQGNSA come from the germline V gene. V lost 2 bases to trimming and J lost 5 bases; unmatched junction nucleotides: 3. Here the CDR3 DNA reads TGTGCCAGCAGCTTAACTAGCGGGACACACAATGAGCAGTTCTTC. Its protein is CASSLTSGTHNEQFF.

This clone has just one count. The chain employs TRBV10-3 and TRBJ2-1; tentatively, D is TRBD2 (5 bases). The V end was cut by 5 bases, the J end by 5 bases, with 13 bases between. Germline V lookup: CDR1 ENHRY, CDR2 SYGVKD. The CDR3 sequence is 14 residues long. CDR3 amino acids: CAISSFERDNEQFF. The CDR3 coding sequence is TGTGCCATCAGTAGTTTCGAGAGGGACAATGAGCAGTTCTTC.

Here the CDR3 reads CASSQDTTRQSNEQFF. As DNA, the CDR3 is TGCGCCAGCAGCCAAGATACGACTAGGCAGAGCAATGAGCAGTTCTTC. This chain links TRBV4-3 with TRBJ2-1, with D perhaps matching TRBD2 (6 bases). Trimming removed 0 bases at V and 6 bases at J, with 15 bases between. The CDR3 covers 16 residues. The germline V gene has CDR1 LGHNA and CDR2 YSLEER.